The next 10 T cell receptor beta chains were all read from a single sample in a study of monozygotic twins with inflammatory bowel disease. TCRdb re-analyzed the 5' RACE reads; it lists each CDR3 protein once, without DNA. This sample's clone table lists a few hundred thousand distinct CDR3 sequences. Material: blood. Source of these receptors: a human donor with ulcerative colitis or Crohn's disease, or a healthy co-twin of an affected twin (not recorded which).

This chain joins TRBV4-1 and TRBJ2-7. The CDR3 sequence is 15 residues long. Germline CDR1 MGHRA, CDR2 YSYEKL. The chain's CDR3 is CASSPGVLFSYEQYF.

The chain couples TRBV28 to TRBJ2-7. The CDR3 has 11 residues. CDR1 and CDR2 (germline): MDHEN, SYDVKM. The CDR3: CASVRYYEQYF.

This chain connects TRBV19 to TRBJ2-3; with no DNA, the TCRdb D assignment of TRBD1 cannot be verified. This CDR3 is 15 amino acids long. The germline V gene encodes CDR1 LNHDA and CDR2 SQIVND (reference sequence). The CDR3 reads CASRDRGRRTDTQYF.

The chain carries TRBV12-3 or TRBV12-4 and TRBJ1-1. This CDR3 region has 16 residues. The CDR3 is CASSSAVGSMNTEAFF.

The chain couples TRBV12-3 or TRBV12-4 to TRBJ2-5; as DNA is missing, the TRBD1 call by TCRdb cannot be tested. The CDR3 extends over 14 amino acids. CDR3 sequence reads: CASSLEQGVETQYF.

CDR3 sequence: CASLGLGQGAGNEQFF. The chain joins TRBV5-6 to TRBJ2-1; TCRdb's D call of TRBD1 is untestable without DNA. There are 16 residues in the CDR3. Germline V CDR1 and CDR2: SGHDT, YYEEEE.

V usage is TRBV6-5 and J usage is TRBJ2-5. The germline V gene encodes CDR1 MNHEY and CDR2 SVGAGI. There are 15 residues in the CDR3. Here the CDR3 reads CASSYLTEVKETQYF.

The chain links TRBV27 to TRBJ2-7; TCRdb outputs TRBD1, but without DNA this stays unchecked. The CDR3 is 13 residues long. Per germline, CDR1 MNHEY and CDR2 SMNVEV (reference sequence). CDR3: CASSPLRDYEQYF.

This chain joins TRBV4-2 and TRBJ1-2. The germline gives CDR1 LGHNA, CDR2 YNFKEQ. There are 15 residues in the CDR3. CDR3 region: CASSQVLDTLGGYTF.

The chain employs TRBV20-1 and TRBJ2-5; the TRBD2 assignment by TCRdb is unverifiable without DNA. The CDR3 runs 14 residues. The V gene's germline CDR1 is DFQATT and CDR2 SNEGSKA (reference sequence). CDR3 loop: CSAPQNVREGTQYF.